This T cell receptor (beta chain) was observed in a study of OX40 agonist ivuxolimab in advanced cancers. At the level of the study: Melanoma, hepatocellular carcinoma, head and neck or renal cell cancer occurred in dose-escalation patients. A mean age of roughly 60 years, range roughly 20 to 85, was recorded, and about 83% were male.

Trimming cost V 10 bases and J 0 bases, with 15 bases left between them. This CDR3 region has 14 residues. The germline CDR1 and CDR2 sequences are SGHVS and FQNEAQ. Repertoires were generated with immunoSEQ multiplex PCR, while TCRdb's copy carries only in-frame clones and drops some. The sample holds tens of thousands of clones, roughly 89% seen once. The sample in question was CD4+ or CD8+ T cells sorted from blood, obtained in a trial of the OX40 agonist ivuxolimab. The clonotype originates from an adult with an advanced solid tumor such as melanoma, head and neck, liver or kidney cancer. J is TRBJ2-5 and V is TRBV7-8; D is possibly TRBD1 (6 bases). CDR3: CATHPTGNQETQYF. CDR3 bases: TGTGCCACCCATCCTACAGGGAACCAAGAGACCCAGTACTTC.